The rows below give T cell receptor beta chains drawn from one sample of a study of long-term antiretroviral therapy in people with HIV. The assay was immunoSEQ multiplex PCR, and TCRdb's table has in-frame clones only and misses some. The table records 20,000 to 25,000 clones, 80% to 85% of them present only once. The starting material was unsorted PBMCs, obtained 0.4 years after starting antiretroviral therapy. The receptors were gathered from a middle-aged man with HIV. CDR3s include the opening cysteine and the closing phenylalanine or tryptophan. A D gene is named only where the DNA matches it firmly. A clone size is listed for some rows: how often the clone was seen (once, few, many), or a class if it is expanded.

CDR3 protein: CASSQDFQPDGNEKLFF; CDR3 DNA: TGCGCCAGCAGCCAAGATTTTCAGCCCGATGGAAATGAAAAACTGTTTTTT; D gene: .; J gene: TRBJ1-4; V gene: TRBV4-3; clone size: once
CDR3 protein: CASSLEMKRGRRNTQYF; CDR3 DNA: TGCGCCAGCAGCTTGGAGATGAAGCGGGGCCGCCGGAATACGCAGTATTTT; D gene: TRBD2; J gene: TRBJ2-3; V gene: TRBV5-1; clone size: .
CDR3 protein: CASSLDPDLGNTIYF; CDR3 DNA: TGCGCCAGCAGCTTGGACCCAGACCTCGGAAACACCATATATTTT; D gene: .; J gene: TRBJ1-3; V gene: TRBV5-1; clone size: .
CDR3 protein: CASSYSTNSGNTIYF; CDR3 DNA: TGTGCCAGCAGTTACTCGACTAACTCTGGAAACACCATATATTTT; D gene: .; J gene: TRBJ1-3; V gene: TRBV6-5; clone size: .
CDR3 protein: CASRPANYGYTF; CDR3 DNA: TGTGCCAGCCGCCCGGCTAACTATGGCTACACCTTC; D gene: .; J gene: TRBJ1-2; V gene: TRBV27; clone size: .
CDR3 protein: CASRYKGGQGADTQYF; CDR3 DNA: TGTGCCAGCAGATATAAAGGCGGACAGGGCGCAGATACGCAGTATTTT; D gene: TRBD1; J gene: TRBJ2-3; V gene: TRBV7-2; clone size: .
CDR3 protein: CASSQGQGRGSFYGYTF; CDR3 DNA: TGCGCCAGCAGCCAAGGACAGGGCCGGGGATCCTTCTATGGCTACACCTTC; D gene: TRBD1; J gene: TRBJ1-2; V gene: TRBV4-3; clone size: few
CDR3 protein: CASRDYASAKNIQYF; CDR3 DNA: TGTGCCAGCAGGGATTATGCTTCAGCCAAAAACATTCAGTACTTC; D gene: .; J gene: TRBJ2-4; V gene: TRBV2; clone size: .
CDR3 protein: CASSTGSGAGNEKLFF; CDR3 DNA: TGCGCCAGCAGCACGGGATCAGGGGCGGGTAATGAAAAACTGTTTTTT; D gene: .; J gene: TRBJ1-4; V gene: TRBV5-1; clone size: once
CDR3 protein: CASSKKLAHSYEQYF; CDR3 DNA: TGTGCCAGCAGCAAAAAACTAGCGCACTCCTACGAGCAGTACTTC; D gene: .; J gene: TRBJ2-7; V gene: TRBV21-1; clone size: .
CDR3 protein: CASSKDTGLNTEAFF; CDR3 DNA: TGTGCCAGCAGCAAGGACACGGGCCTGAACACTGAAGCTTTCTTT; D gene: .; J gene: TRBJ1-1; V gene: TRBV5-6; clone size: .
CDR3 protein: CASRRQGATNEKLFF; CDR3 DNA: TGTGCCAGCAGACGCCAGGGGGCTACTAATGAAAAACTGTTTTTT; D gene: TRBD1; J gene: TRBJ1-4; V gene: TRBV2; clone size: .
CDR3 protein: CASSVSSGGHNEQFF; CDR3 DNA: TGTGCCAGTAGTGTGTCTAGCGGGGGCCACAATGAGCAGTTCTTC; D gene: TRBD2; J gene: TRBJ2-1; V gene: TRBV19; clone size: .
CDR3 protein: CAISEGQLAYEQYF; CDR3 DNA: TGTGCCATCAGTGAGGGCCAGTTGGCCTACGAGCAGTACTTC; D gene: .; J gene: TRBJ2-7; V gene: TRBV10-3; clone size: .
CDR3 protein: CASSPGGAYEQYF; CDR3 DNA: TGTGCCAGCAGCCCGGGGGGGGCCTACGAGCAGTACTTC; D gene: TRBD2; J gene: TRBJ2-7; V gene: TRBV9; clone size: .
CDR3 protein: CASSLDRVGHEQYF; CDR3 DNA: TGCGCCAGCAGCCTCGACAGGGTAGGCCACGAGCAGTACTTC; D gene: TRBD1; J gene: TRBJ2-7; V gene: TRBV5-1; clone size: .
CDR3 protein: CASRTPVTSGANVLTF; CDR3 DNA: TGTGCCAGCAGAACCCCGGTTACTTCTGGGGCCAACGTCCTGACTTTC; D gene: .; J gene: TRBJ2-6; V gene: TRBV28; clone size: .
CDR3 protein: CASSSPRGHNYGYTF; CDR3 DNA: TGTGCCAGCAGTTCACCCAGGGGGCATAACTATGGCTACACCTTC; D gene: TRBD1; J gene: TRBJ1-2; V gene: TRBV28; clone size: once
CDR3 protein: CASSLGVARVVGYTF; CDR3 DNA: TGTGCCAGCAGCCTAGGGGTGGCACGAGTCGTAGGCTACACCTTC; D gene: .; J gene: TRBJ1-2; V gene: TRBV28; clone size: few
CDR3 protein: CASSKLGTVLSGANVLTF; CDR3 DNA: TGTGCCAGTAGTAAGCTCGGGACAGTCTTATCTGGGGCCAACGTCCTGACTTTC; D gene: TRBD1; J gene: TRBJ2-6; V gene: TRBV19; clone size: .
CDR3 protein: CASRGPGGTRGEQYF; CDR3 DNA: TGTGCCAGCAGAGGCCCGGGGGGGACAAGGGGCGAGCAGTACTTC; D gene: TRBD2; J gene: TRBJ2-7; V gene: TRBV6-5; clone size: .
CDR3 protein: CASSVRDRPTDTQYF; CDR3 DNA: TGCGCCAGCAGCGTGCGGGACAGACCCACAGATACGCAGTATTTT; D gene: .; J gene: TRBJ2-3; V gene: TRBV10-1; clone size: .
CDR3 protein: CASSLASRQGNQPQHF; CDR3 DNA: TGCGCCAGCAGCTTGGCCTCCCGACAGGGCAATCAGCCCCAGCATTTT; D gene: .; J gene: TRBJ1-5; V gene: TRBV5-1; clone size: .
CDR3 protein: CASSQTGGSTEAFF; CDR3 DNA: TGTGCCAGCAGCCAGACAGGGGGGAGTACTGAAGCTTTCTTT; D gene: TRBD1; J gene: TRBJ1-1; V gene: TRBV4-2; clone size: few
CDR3 protein: CASSSFTRAEAFF; CDR3 DNA: TGTGCCAGCAGCTCCTTCACCCGTGCTGAAGCTTTCTTT; D gene: .; J gene: TRBJ1-1; V gene: TRBV7-2; clone size: .
CDR3 protein: CASSLVTGSSSYEQYF; CDR3 DNA: TGTGCCAGCAGCTTAGTCACGGGGTCGAGCTCCTACGAGCAGTACTTC; D gene: .; J gene: TRBJ2-7; V gene: TRBV7-2; clone size: .
CDR3 protein: CASSGPVGSYEQYF; CDR3 DNA: TGTGCCAGCAGTGGACCGGTGGGATCCTACGAGCAGTACTTC; D gene: .; J gene: TRBJ2-7; V gene: TRBV25-1; clone size: .
CDR3 protein: CASSLGIHTGELFF; CDR3 DNA: TGTGCCAGCAGCCTGGGCATTCACACCGGGGAGCTGTTTTTT; D gene: .; J gene: TRBJ2-2; V gene: TRBV11-1; clone size: .
CDR3 protein: CASRWGQEAEETQYF; CDR3 DNA: TGTGCCAGCAGATGGGGACAGGAGGCTGAAGAGACCCAGTACTTC; D gene: TRBD1; J gene: TRBJ2-5; V gene: TRBV7-2; clone size: .